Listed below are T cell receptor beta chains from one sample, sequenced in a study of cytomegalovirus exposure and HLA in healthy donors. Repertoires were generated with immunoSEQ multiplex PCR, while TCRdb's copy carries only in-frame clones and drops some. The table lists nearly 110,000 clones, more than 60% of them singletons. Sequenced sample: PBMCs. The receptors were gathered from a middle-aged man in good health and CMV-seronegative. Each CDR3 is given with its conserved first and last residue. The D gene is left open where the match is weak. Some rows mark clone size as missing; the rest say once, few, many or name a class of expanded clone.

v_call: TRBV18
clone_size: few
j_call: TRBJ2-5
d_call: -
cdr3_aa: CASSPPVLAGETQYF
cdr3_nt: TGTGCCAGCTCACCACCGGTTTTAGCAGGGGAGACCCAGTACTTC

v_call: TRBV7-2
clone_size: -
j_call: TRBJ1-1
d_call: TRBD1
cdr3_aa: CASSLGMGQGGPEAFF
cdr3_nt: TGTGCCAGCAGCTTAGGTATGGGACAGGGGGGCCCTGAAGCTTTCTTT

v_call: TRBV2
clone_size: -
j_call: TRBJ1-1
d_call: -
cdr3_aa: CASIEEVNTEAFF
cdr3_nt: TGTGCCAGCATAGAAGAAGTGAACACTGAAGCTTTCTTT

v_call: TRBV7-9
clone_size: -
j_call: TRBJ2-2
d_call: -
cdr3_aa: CASSRVLNTGELFF
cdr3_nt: TGTGCCAGCAGCCGGGTATTGAACACCGGGGAGCTGTTTTTT

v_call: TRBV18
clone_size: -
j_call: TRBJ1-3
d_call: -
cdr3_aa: CASSPTQGGNTIYF
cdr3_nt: TGTGCCAGCTCACCAACGCAGGGAGGAAACACCATATATTTT

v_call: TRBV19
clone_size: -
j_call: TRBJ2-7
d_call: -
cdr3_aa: CASSVRFPHEQYF
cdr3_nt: TGTGCCAGCTCGGTCCGGTTTCCCCACGAGCAGTACTTC

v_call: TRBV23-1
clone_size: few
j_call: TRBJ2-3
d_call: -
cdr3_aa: CASSGTSTDTQYF
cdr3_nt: TGCGCCAGCAGCGGTACTAGCACAGATACGCAGTATTTT

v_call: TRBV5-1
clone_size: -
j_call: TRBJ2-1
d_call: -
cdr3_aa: CASSSSLPSGEQFF
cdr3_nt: TGCGCCAGCAGCTCCTCGTTACCTTCGGGTGAGCAGTTCTTC

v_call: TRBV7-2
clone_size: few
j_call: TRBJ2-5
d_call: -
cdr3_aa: CASSPMGRAGRETQYF
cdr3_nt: TGTGCCAGCAGCCCAATGGGCAGGGCCGGGCGGGAGACCCAGTACTTC

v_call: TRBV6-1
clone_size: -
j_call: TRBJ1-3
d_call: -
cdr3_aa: CASSLTGTGNTIYF
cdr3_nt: TGTGCCAGCAGCTTAACAGGAACTGGAAACACCATATATTTT

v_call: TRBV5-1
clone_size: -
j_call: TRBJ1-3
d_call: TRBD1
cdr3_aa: CASSRGDRARGNTIYF
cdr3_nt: TGCGCCAGCAGCCGGGGGGACAGGGCCAGGGGAAACACCATATATTTT

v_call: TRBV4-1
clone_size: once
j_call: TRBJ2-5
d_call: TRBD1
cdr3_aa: CASSRGQGMEETQYF
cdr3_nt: TGCGCCAGCAGCCGGGGACAGGGAATGGAAGAGACCCAGTACTTC

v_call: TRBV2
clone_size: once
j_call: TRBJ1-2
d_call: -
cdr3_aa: CASTLRSGDANYGYTF
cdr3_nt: TGTGCCAGCACCCTGCGGTCAGGGGACGCTAACTATGGCTACACCTTC

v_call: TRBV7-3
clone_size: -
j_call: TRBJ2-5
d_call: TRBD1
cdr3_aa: CASSFPGQKTQYF
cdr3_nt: TGTGCCAGCAGCTTCCCGGGACAGAAGACCCAGTACTTC

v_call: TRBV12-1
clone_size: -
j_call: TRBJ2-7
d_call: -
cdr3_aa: CASRRWGRKSYEQYF
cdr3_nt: TGTGCCAGCAGGAGGTGGGGGAGGAAGTCCTACGAGCAGTACTTC

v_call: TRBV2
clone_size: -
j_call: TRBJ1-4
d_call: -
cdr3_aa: CASSFPGWGEKLFF
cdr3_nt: TGTGCCAGCAGTTTCCCAGGGTGGGGTGAAAAACTGTTTTTT

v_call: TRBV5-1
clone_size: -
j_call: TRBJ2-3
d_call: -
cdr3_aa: CASSLEGWTDTQYF
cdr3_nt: TGCGCCAGCAGCTTGGAGGGGTGGACAGATACGCAGTATTTT

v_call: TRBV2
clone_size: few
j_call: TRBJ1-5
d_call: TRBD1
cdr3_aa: CATRQGYGNQPQHF
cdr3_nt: TGTGCCACCCGACAGGGATATGGCAATCAGCCCCAGCATTTT

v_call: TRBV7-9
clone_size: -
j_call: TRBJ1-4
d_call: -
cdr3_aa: CASSASGASNEKLFF
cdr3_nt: TGTGCCAGCAGCGCCTCGGGAGCCTCTAATGAAAAACTGTTTTTT

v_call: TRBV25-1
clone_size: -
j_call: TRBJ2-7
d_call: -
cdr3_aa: CASSARSGQKYEQYF
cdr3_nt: TGTGCCAGCAGTGCCCGCTCGGGACAAAAATACGAGCAGTACTTC

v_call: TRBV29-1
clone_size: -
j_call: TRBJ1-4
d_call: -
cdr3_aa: CSVAGSQTTNEKLFF
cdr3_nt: TGCAGCGTCGCCGGGTCTCAAACAACTAATGAAAAACTGTTTTTT

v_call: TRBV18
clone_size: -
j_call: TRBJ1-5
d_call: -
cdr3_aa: CASSPGGPNQPQHF
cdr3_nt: TGTGCCAGCTCACCGGGAGGGCCCAATCAGCCCCAGCATTTT

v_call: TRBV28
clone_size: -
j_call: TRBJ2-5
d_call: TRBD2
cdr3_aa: CASSRSGGFEETQYF
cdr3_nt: TGTGCCAGCAGCCGTAGCGGGGGATTTGAAGAGACCCAGTACTTC

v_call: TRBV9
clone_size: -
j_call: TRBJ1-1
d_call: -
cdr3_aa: CASSVLTNTEAFF
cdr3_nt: TGTGCCAGCAGCGTACTAACGAACACTGAAGCTTTCTTT

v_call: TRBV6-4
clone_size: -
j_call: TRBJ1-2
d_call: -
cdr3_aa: CASREGGVQTNYGYTF
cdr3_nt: TGTGCCAGCAGAGAAGGGGGGGTCCAAACTAACTATGGCTACACCTTC

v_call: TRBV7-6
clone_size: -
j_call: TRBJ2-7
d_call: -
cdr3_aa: CASSLTSPGEVRAYEQYF
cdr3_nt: TGTGCCAGCAGCCTCACGAGCCCCGGCGAGGTCCGGGCCTACGAGCAGTACTTC

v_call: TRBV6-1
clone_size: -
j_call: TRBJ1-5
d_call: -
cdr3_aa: CASSESQFQPQHF
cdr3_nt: TGTGCCAGCAGTGAAAGTCAGTTTCAGCCCCAGCATTTT

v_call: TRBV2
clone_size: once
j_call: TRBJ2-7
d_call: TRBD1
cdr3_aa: CASSEPGTGSSYEQYF
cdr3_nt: TGTGCCAGCAGTGAACCCGGGACAGGGTCATCCTACGAGCAGTACTTC

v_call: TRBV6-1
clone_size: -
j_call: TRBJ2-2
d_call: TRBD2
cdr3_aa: CASSEPGTSGIGTGELFF
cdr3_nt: TGTGCCAGCAGTGAACCGGGGACTAGCGGAATTGGCACCGGGGAGCTGTTTTTT

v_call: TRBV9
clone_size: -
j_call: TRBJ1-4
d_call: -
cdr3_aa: CASSLESDEKLFF
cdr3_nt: TGTGCCAGCAGCTTGGAGAGCGACGAAAAACTGTTTTTT

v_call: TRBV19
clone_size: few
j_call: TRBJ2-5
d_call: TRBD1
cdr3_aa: CASSSQGTGETQYF
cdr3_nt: TGTGCCAGTAGTTCCCAGGGGACAGGGGAGACCCAGTACTTC

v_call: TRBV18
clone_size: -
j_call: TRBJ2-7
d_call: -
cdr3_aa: CASSPGRLNAYEQYF
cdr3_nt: TGTGCCAGCTCACCAGGTCGTCTAAACGCGTACGAGCAGTACTTC

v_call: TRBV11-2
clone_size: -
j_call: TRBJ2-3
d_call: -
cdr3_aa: CASSRPGFGAGQQDTQYF
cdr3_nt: TGTGCCAGCAGCCGACCGGGTTTTGGGGCGGGGCAGCAAGATACGCAGTATTTT

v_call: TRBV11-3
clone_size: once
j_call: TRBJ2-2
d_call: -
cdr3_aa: CASSLGKQGTGELFF
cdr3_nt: TGTGCCAGCAGCTTAGGGAAACAGGGCACCGGGGAGCTGTTTTTT

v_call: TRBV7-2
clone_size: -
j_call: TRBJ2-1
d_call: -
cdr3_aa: CARSMGLGSYNEQFF
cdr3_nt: TGTGCCAGATCTATGGGCTTGGGCTCCTACAATGAGCAGTTCTTC

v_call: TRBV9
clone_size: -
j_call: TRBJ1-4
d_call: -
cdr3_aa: CASSITGLTNEKLFF
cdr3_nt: TGTGCCAGCAGCATCACAGGGCTCACTAATGAAAAACTGTTTTTT

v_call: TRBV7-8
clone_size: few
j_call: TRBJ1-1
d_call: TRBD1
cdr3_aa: CASSPGDRGLNTEAFF
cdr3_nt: TGTGCCAGCAGCCCAGGGGACAGGGGATTGAACACTGAAGCTTTCTTT

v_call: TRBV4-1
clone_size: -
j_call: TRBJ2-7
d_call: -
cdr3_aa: CASSPFGTEVYEQYF
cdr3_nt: TGCGCCAGCAGCCCCTTCGGGACTGAAGTCTACGAGCAGTACTTC

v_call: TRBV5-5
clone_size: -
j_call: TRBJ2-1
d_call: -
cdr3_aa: CASSSRDFSISYNEQFF
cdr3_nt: TGTGCCAGCAGCTCCCGGGACTTCTCTATCTCCTACAATGAGCAGTTCTTC